This is a list of T cell receptor beta chains from one sample in a study of OX40 agonist ivuxolimab in advanced cancers. Libraries were prepared by immunoSEQ multiplex PCR; TCRdb keeps only in-frame clonotypes and omits some of them. The repertoire has roughly 61,000 clones, roughly 90% of them found once; the top ten carry around 25%. This material consisted of CD4+ or CD8+ T cells sorted from blood, taken in a trial of the OX40 agonist ivuxolimab. The receptors originated from an adult with an advanced solid tumor such as melanoma, head and neck, liver or kidney cancer. CDR3s include the opening cysteine and the closing phenylalanine or tryptophan. The order of the fields is CDR3 DNA, CDR3 protein, J gene, V gene, clone size, D gene. D genes are given only for firm matches. Size values are once, few and many counts, or a class for expanded clones, and some rows have none.

TGTGCCAGCAACCAACAGGGGGGAGGGTCTGGCTACACCTTC	CASNQQGGGSGYTF	TRBJ1-2	TRBV6-5	-	TRBD1
TGTGCCAGCAGTGCATTAGGTCTAGGTCAGCCCCAGCATTTT	CASSALGLGQPQHF	TRBJ1-5	TRBV6-1	-	-
TGTGCCAGCAGCCCCGGACAGGGCGTTTGGTCTGGAAACACCATATATTTT	CASSPGQGVWSGNTIYF	TRBJ1-3	TRBV28	once	TRBD1
TGTGCCTGGAGCAAACCGGGACAGGGGGCCCCCTACGAGCAGTACTTC	CAWSKPGQGAPYEQYF	TRBJ2-7	TRBV30	-	TRBD1
TGTGCCTGGAGTGCCGGCCAGGGCACTCAGCCCCAGCATTTT	CAWSAGQGTQPQHF	TRBJ1-5	TRBV30	few	-
TGTGCCAGTAGTATTTATACGGGAAACACCATATATTTT	CASSIYTGNTIYF	TRBJ1-3	TRBV19	-	-
TGTGCCAGCAGCCAAAGGGTCAATCAGCCCCAGCATTTT	CASSQRVNQPQHF	TRBJ1-5	TRBV7-2	-	-
TGTGCCTGGACCCCGGAAGTAGCGGGGGGAAACACCGGGGAGCTGTTTTTT	CAWTPEVAGGNTGELFF	TRBJ2-2	TRBV30	-	TRBD2
TGTGCCAGCGGCCTTTCGCAGCCCCAGCATTTT	CASGLSQPQHF	TRBJ1-5	TRBV28	-	-
TGTGCCAGTAGTTTTGGGGATAGATACACCTTC	CASSFGDRYTF	TRBJ1-2	TRBV19	-	-